This passage covers 13 T cell receptor beta chains from one sample sequenced in a study of cytomegalovirus exposure and HLA in healthy donors. PCR used 60 Vbeta primers and 13 Jbeta primers. The protocol was immunoSEQ multiplex PCR, while the TCRdb copy is restricted to in-frame clones and leaves out a portion. The table has fewer than 250,000 clones, 60% to 80% seen once. The sample consisted of PBMCs. The origin of the receptors is a woman aged 25 to 39 in good health and CMV-seronegative.

This clone was found a few times. The chain employs TRBV4-2 and TRBJ2-1; 9 bases match TRBD1. This CDR3 has 13 amino acids. Germline V gene data show CDR1 as LGHNA and CDR2 as YNFKEQ. V lost 8 bases and J lost 7; bases outside the gene matches: 6. CDR3 nucleotides: TGTGCCAGCGGTGGGACAGGGCGAAATGAGCAGTTCTTC. Its protein product is CASGGTGRNEQFF.

This clone is a singleton in its sample. This chain connects TRBV6-5 to TRBJ2-1; 9 nucleotides match TRBD2. CDR1 MNHEY and CDR2 SVGAGI come from the germline V gene. Trimming cost V 7 bases and J 7 bases; bases outside gene matches: 8. This CDR3 has 14 residues. CDR3 amino acids: CASILSGSLNEQFF. The DNA of the CDR3 is TGTGCCAGCATTCTTAGCGGGAGTTTAAATGAGCAGTTCTTC.

CDR3 nucleotide sequence: TGTGCCTGGAGTTCGGGACAGTGGACCTACGAGCAGTACTTC. It yields the protein CAWSSGQWTYEQYF. The chain has TRBV30 and TRBJ2-7; 7 positions agree with TRBD1. Germline CDR1 GTSNPN, CDR2 SVGIG (reference sequence). V lost 2 bases and J lost 2; bases outside the gene matches: 6. The CDR3 runs to 14 residues.

V and J are TRBV11-2 and TRBJ2-3; TRBD1 aligns across 9 bases. Losses at the gene ends were 2 bases for V and 1 base for J; bases not matched to a gene: 1. Germline CDR1 and CDR2: SGHAT and FQNNGV. The CDR3 covers 15 residues. The CDR3 coding sequence is TGTGCCAGCAGCTTACGGACAGGGGGCACAGATACGCAGTATTTT. Amino acids: CASSLRTGGTDTQYF.

This clone has just one count. The chain employs TRBV23-1 and TRBJ1-5; 8 bases agree with TRBD1. TRBV23-1 is designated an ORF whose function remains uncertain. V gave up 3 bases and J gave up 7 bases; unmatched junction bases: 8. This CDR3 comprises 15 residues. The CDR3 here is CASSHPTGVIQPQHF. CDR3 nucleotides: TGCGCCAGCAGTCACCCGACAGGGGTCATCCAGCCCCAGCATTTT.

The chain links TRBV6-5 to TRBJ1-5, with D possibly matching TRBD1 (6 bases). Trimming took off 7 bases at V and 0 bases at J, with 13 bases between the two ends. Germline V gene lookup returns CDR1 MNHEY and CDR2 SVGAGI. The CDR3 totals 15 residues. Here the CDR3 reads CASTTGKYSNQPQHF. DNA for the CDR3: TGTGCCAGCACGACAGGAAAATATAGCAATCAGCCCCAGCATTTT.

The V and J genes are TRBV5-1 and TRBJ2-5; D ambiguous. This CDR3 is 15 amino acids long. V shed 4 bases and J shed 6 bases, with 19 bases lying between them. The V gene's germline CDR1 is SGHRS and CDR2 YFSETQ. The CDR3 loop reads CASSLDPVSKKTQYF. CDR3 nucleotides: TGCGCCAGCAGCCTGGACCCCGTTTCTAAGAAGACCCAGTACTTC.

This CDR3 is CASSFRQHGYTF. The CDR3 nucleotides are TGTGCCAGCAGCTTCAGACAGCATGGCTACACCTTC. The rearrangement uses TRBV5-8 and TRBJ1-2; D is possibly TRBD1 (5 bases). This CDR3 region has 12 residues. Trimming pared 2 bases from V and 6 bases from J, leaving 8 bases between. Per germline, CDR1 SGHTS and CDR2 YDEGEE.

V usage is TRBV2 and J usage is TRBJ1-6; no clear D. Germline-derived CDR1 and CDR2 are SNHLY and FYNNEI. The CDR3 covers 11 residues. V lost 4 bases and J 10 bases, leaving 5 bases between the germline ends. CDR3 amino acids: CASSGSSPLHF. Here the CDR3 DNA reads TGTGCCAGCAGTGGGAGCTCACCCCTCCACTTT. Variable domain in full (rest from reference TRBV2 and TRBJ1-6): EPEVTQTPSHQVTQMGQEVILRCVPISNHLYFYWYRQILGQKVEFLVSFYNNEISEKSEIFDDQFSVERPDGSNFTLKIRSTKLEDSAMYFCASSGSSPLHFGNGTRLTVT.

The chain couples TRBV2 to TRBJ2-1; TRBD1 aligns across 11 bases. J was trimmed by 9 bases and V by 1 base; bases with no gene match: 8. Germline CDR1 SNHLY, CDR2 FYNNEI. The CDR3 loop spans 16 amino acids. CDR3 in amino acids: CASSEGGGQGAGEQFF. CDR3 nucleotide sequence: TGTGCCAGCAGTGAAGGGGGTGGACAGGGGGCAGGTGAGCAGTTCTTC.

The CDR3 reads CATDFTSGSTDTQYF. The CDR3, as DNA: TGTGCCACCGATTTTACTAGCGGGAGCACAGATACGCAGTATTTT. The chain links TRBV15 to TRBJ2-3; the match to TRBD2 covers 9 bases. This CDR3 is 15 amino acids long. In germline, CDR1 is LNHNV, CDR2 YYDKDF (reference sequence). V gave up 8 bases and J gave up 0 bases; unmatched junction bases: 6.

The chain couples TRBV10-3 to TRBJ1-6; 10 positions match TRBD1. With V trimmed by 5 bases and J by 13 bases, 11 bases remained unmatched. From germline, CDR1 is ENHRY and CDR2 SYGVKD. The CDR3 totals 15 residues. CDR3 sequence reads: CAISTGTGDPSPLHF. In DNA form, the CDR3 reads TGTGCCATCAGTACCGGGACAGGGGACCCTTCTCCCCTCCACTTT.

V gene TRBV12-5 combines with J gene TRBJ1-1, with TRBD1 as a possible D gene (5 bases). This CDR3 region has 14 residues. Trimming removed 1 base from V and 0 bases from J, with 6 bases in between. Germline CDR1 reads LGHNT; CDR2 reads FRNRAP. The CDR3 region is CASGLGQLNTEAFF. In DNA form, the CDR3 reads TGTGCTAGTGGTTTGGGACAGTTGAACACTGAAGCTTTCTTT.